The 26 T cell receptor beta chains below were found in one sample sequenced in a study of T-cell memory formation after mild COVID-19. One entry per CDR3 protein results from TCRdb running MiXCR on the 5' RACE reads. The sample yields more than 200,000 distinct CDR3 sequences, approximately 16% seen once. The sequencing input was PBMCs or a T cell subset sorted from them (not recorded which). These receptors all stem from a man between 18 and 35 years old who had mild COVID-19 (a few samples of this study predate the infection). Cell type and time point are not known.

This clonotype was detected a few times. The CDR3 coding sequence is TGCAGTGCTAGCCGGGCGGCTAGCACAGATACGCAGTATTTT. This gives the protein CSASRAASTDTQYF. This chain links TRBV20-1 with TRBJ2-3, with D unresolved. The germline V gene has CDR1 DFQATT and CDR2 SNEGSKA (reference sequence). The CDR3 contains 14 residues. Trimming stripped 3 bases from V and 0 bases from J, with 10 bases between.

This chain connects TRBV6-5 to TRBJ1-5, with TRBD1 matching over 11 bases. Germline CDR1 and CDR2: MNHEY and SVGAGI. The ends lost 9 bases at V and 6 bases at J; junction bases unmatched: 7. CDR3 length equals 14 residues. The CDR3, as DNA: TGTGCCAGTAGATCCGGGACAGGGGGTCAGCCCCAGCATTTT. Its protein is CASRSGTGGQPQHF.

The chain uses TRBV5-1 and TRBJ2-3; 7 bases line up with TRBD1. The CDR3 sequence is 16 residues long. Per the germline V gene, CDR1 is SGHRS and CDR2 is YFSETQ. V trimming: 3 bases; J trimming: 0 bases; junction bases outside the gene matches: 7. The DNA of the CDR3 is TGCGCCAGCAGCTCCGGGACAGCCCCTAGCACAGATACGCAGTATTTT. Encoded protein: CASSSGTAPSTDTQYF.

There are many counts of this clonotype. The chain links TRBV7-9 to TRBJ2-7; D ambiguous. This CDR3 region has 14 residues. Trimming left V 5 bases short and J 4 bases short, with 15 bases between. Germline CDR1 reads SEHNR; CDR2 reads FQNEAQ (reference sequence). CDR3 sequence reads: CASSKEMGIYEQYV. CDR3 nucleotides: TGTGCCAGCAGCAAAGAGATGGGGATATACGAGCAGTACGTC.

In its sample, this clonotype was seen many times. The V gene is TRBV6-6, the J gene TRBJ2-2; no definite D call. Germline CDR1 and CDR2: MNHNY and SVGAGI (reference sequence). Trimming pared 5 bases from V and 8 bases from J, leaving 9 bases between. This CDR3 contains 12 residues. The DNA of the CDR3 is TGTGCCAGCAGTGTTAACCCGGGGGAGCTGTTTTTT. It is translated as CASSVNPGELFF.

This clonotype showed up many times. The rearrangement links TRBV4-3 to TRBJ2-5, with D perhaps TRBD1 or TRBD2 (5 bases each). From germline, CDR1 is LGHNA and CDR2 YSLEER. CDR3 size: 14 residues. The V end was cut by 4 bases, the J end by 0 bases, with 9 bases between. The CDR3 bases are TGCGCCAGCAGCCCATGGGGGTACCAAGAGACCCAGTACTTC. As protein: CASSPWGYQETQYF.

In this sample, this clonotype turned up a few times. The V and J genes are TRBV5-1 and TRBJ2-5, with D possibly TRBD1 on 5 matching bases. The CDR3 length is 13 residues. The germline V gene encodes CDR1 SGHRS and CDR2 YFSETQ. The germline V and J ends were trimmed by 3 bases and 3 bases, with 9 bases remaining between them. The CDR3 region has the DNA TGCGCCAGCAGCTCTCTAGGGGAAGAGACCCAGTACTTC. It translates to CASSSLGEETQYF.

This chain connects TRBV5-1 to TRBJ2-1; a weak D match, TRBD2 (6 bases). Germline lookup yields CDR1 SGHRS and CDR2 YFSETQ. The CDR3 consists of 14 residues. Trimming removed 0 bases at V and 10 bases at J, with 14 bases between. The CDR3 loop reads CASSLAVGGAEQFF. CDR3 DNA: TGCGCCAGCAGCTTGGCTGTGGGAGGAGCGGAGCAGTTCTTC.

V is TRBV9 and J is TRBJ1-5; TRBD1 matches at 7 bases. From germline, CDR1 is SGDLS and CDR2 YYNGEE. The CDR3 contains 14 residues. J was trimmed by 5 bases and V by 0 bases; bases with no gene match: 2. This CDR3 is CASSVGQGDQPQHF. DNA for the CDR3: TGTGCCAGCAGCGTAGGACAGGGTGATCAGCCCCAGCATTTT.

The genes are TRBV2 and TRBJ1-6; D remains ambiguous. This CDR3 contains 14 residues. The V end lost 6 bases, the J end lost 10 bases, and 16 bases lay between the germline ends. CDR1 and CDR2 from the germline V gene are SNHLY and FYNNEI. In DNA form, the CDR3 reads TGTGCCAGCAGCCCCCTCTGGGAGAGATCACCCCTCCACTTT. Protein: CASSPLWERSPLHF. Full variable domain (rest looked up from reference TRBV2 and TRBJ1-6): EPEVTQTPSHQVTQMGQEVILRCVPISNHLYFYWYRQILGQKVEFLVSFYNNEISEKSEIFDDQFSVERPDGSNFTLKIRSTKLEDSAMYFCASSPLWERSPLHFGNGTRLTVT.

A few counts support this clonotype. The J gene is TRBJ2-5, the V gene TRBV5-1; 8 nucleotides align to TRBD1. Unmatched junction bases numbered 5, after V lost 7 bases and J lost 0 bases. There are 14 residues in the CDR3. Germline loops: CDR1 SGHRS, CDR2 YFSETQ. The CDR3 here is CASGTGRDQETQYF. CDR3 nucleotide sequence: TGCGCCAGCGGGACAGGACGAGACCAAGAGACCCAGTACTTC.

This rearrangement joins TRBV20-1 to TRBJ1-1; no reliable D call. V was cut by 4 bases and J by 1 base, with 10 bases left in between. In germline, CDR1 is DFQATT, CDR2 SNEGSKA (reference sequence). This CDR3 is built from 13 residues. The CDR3 reads CSAIKGRNTEAFF. The DNA for the CDR3 is TGCAGTGCTATTAAAGGTCGGAACACTGAAGCTTTCTTT.

The chain employs TRBV11-2 and TRBJ2-2; D remains unclear. V gave up 5 bases and J gave up 2 bases, with 6 bases separating them. The CDR3 is made up of 13 amino acids. CDR1 is SGHAT, CDR2 FQNNGV, per germline. CDR3: CASSEQNTGELFF. CDR3 sequence (DNA): TGTGCCAGCAGCGAACAAAACACCGGGGAGCTGTTTTTT.

The chain carries TRBV7-9 and TRBJ1-2; D may be TRBD1 (6 bases). The V gene lost 5 bases and the J gene lost 8 bases, with 15 bases spanning the gap. The CDR3 contains 13 residues. Per the germline V gene, CDR1 is SEHNR and CDR2 is FQNEAQ (reference sequence). CDR3 region: CASSRTATPGYTF. CDR3 DNA sequence: TGTGCCAGCAGCCGGACAGCCACCCCGGGCTACACCTTC.

This clonotype was detected a few times. The chain employs TRBV7-2 and TRBJ2-6; no clear D. This CDR3 is built from 17 residues. V lost 5 bases and J lost 0, with 14 bases in between. CDR1 and CDR2 from the germline V gene are SGHTA and FQGNSA. DNA for the CDR3: TGTGCCAGCAGCCGGCTAGGACGGGTCTCTGGGGCCAACGTCCTGACTTTC. The encoded protein is CASSRLGRVSGANVLTF.

The chain combines TRBV7-9 with TRBJ1-1, with no clear D. V lost 3 bases and J 4 bases, leaving 9 bases between the germline ends. This CDR3 is 13 amino acids long. The germline gives CDR1 SEHNR, CDR2 FQNEAQ (reference sequence). As DNA, the CDR3 is TGTGCCAGCAGCTTCGAAGAGGGCACTGAAGCTTTCTTT. Residues: CASSFEEGTEAFF.

This clonotype was picked up many times. The rearrangement links TRBV5-1 to TRBJ2-3, with D possibly being TRBD2 (6 bases). Trimming shortened V by 6 bases and J by 6 bases, and 14 bases separated the two germline ends. The CDR3 consists of 13 residues. CDR1 is SGHRS, CDR2 YFSETQ, per germline. CDR3 in DNA: TGCGCCAGCAAGCGGGCAGGCGGGGATACGCAGTATTTT. Translated, it gives CASKRAGGDTQYF.

This clonotype was seen ten or more times. The V gene is TRBV12-3 or TRBV12-4, the J gene TRBJ1-5, with 8 bases lining up with TRBD1. Trimming at V came to 5 bases and at J to 4 bases, leaving 13 bases not matched to a gene. There are 17 residues in the CDR3. Here the CDR3 reads CASSNSPPNRGNQPQHF. The CDR3 DNA follows: TGTGCCAGCAGTAACTCTCCACCAAACAGGGGGAATCAGCCCCAGCATTTT.

This clonotype was found once. The chain joins TRBV11-2 to TRBJ2-1, with D possibly matching TRBD2 (5 bases). The germline V gene encodes CDR1 SGHAT and CDR2 FQNNGV. With 2 bases removed from V and 3 bases from J, the gap between germline ends came to 8 bases. The CDR3 has 14 amino acids. CDR3 residues: CASSLSGFYNEQFF. CDR3 coding DNA: TGTGCCAGCAGCTTATCGGGGTTCTACAATGAGCAGTTCTTC.

The V and J genes are TRBV7-8 and TRBJ2-2; the match to TRBD2 covers 8 bases. Germline V gene lookup returns CDR1 SGHVS and CDR2 FQNEAQ. V lost 1 base and J lost 3; bases outside the gene matches: 4. This CDR3 contains 16 residues. CDR3 sequence (DNA): TGTGCCAGCAGCTTAGGTAGCGGGGTACACACCGGGGAGCTGTTTTTT. Translated: CASSLGSGVHTGELFF.

V and J are TRBV10-3 and TRBJ2-5; D not resolved. CDR3 length: 14 residues. V was trimmed by 7 bases and J by 4 bases, leaving 16 bases between them. Germline V gene lookup returns CDR1 ENHRY and CDR2 SYGVKD. CDR3 in DNA: TGTGCCATCACCGACCCCACAAGGTCAGAGACCCAGTACTTC. This sequence encodes CAITDPTRSETQYF.

This chain connects TRBV7-8 to TRBJ2-3; unclear D gene. Looked up from germline, CDR1 is SGHVS and CDR2 is FQNEAQ. V lost 4 bases and J lost 2, with 10 bases in between. The CDR3 covers 14 residues. The CDR3: CASSSRTYTDTQYF. Here the CDR3 DNA reads TGTGCCAGCAGCTCTAGGACCTACACAGATACGCAGTATTTT.

The chain recombines TRBV6-4 with TRBJ2-7, with D possibly being TRBD2 (7 bases). Per the germline V gene, CDR1 is MRHNA and CDR2 is SNTAGT. This CDR3 comprises 14 residues. V was pared by 9 bases and J by 0 bases, with 15 bases between. The CDR3 is CARQGGPSSYEQYV. CDR3 sequence (DNA): TGTGCCAGACAGGGAGGGCCTAGCTCCTACGAGCAGTACGTC.

J is TRBJ1-2 and V is TRBV6-2 or TRBV6-3, with no clear D. Trimming shortened V by 7 bases and J by 2 bases, and 11 bases separated the two germline ends. The CDR3 has 13 residues. The germline V gene encodes CDR1 MNHEY and CDR2 SVGEGT. Here the CDR3 DNA reads TGTGCCAGCACCCAGGAAGGAAACTATGGCTACACCTTC. It codes for CASTQEGNYGYTF.

The genes are TRBV6-5 and TRBJ2-3, with unresolved D. V was pared by 2 bases and J by 2 bases, with 8 bases between. The CDR3 runs to 14 residues. Germline V gene sequence: CDR1 MNHEY, CDR2 SVGAGI. Written as DNA, the CDR3 is TGTGCCAGCAGTTACAAGCAGCTCACAGATACGCAGTATTTT. Its protein product is CASSYKQLTDTQYF.

This clonotype showed up just once. The chain combines TRBV2 with TRBJ2-7, with D possibly matching TRBD2 (6 bases). This CDR3 has 15 residues. Between the trimmed V and J ends, which lost 5 bases and 3 bases, there was a span of 17 bases. CDR1 and CDR2 from the germline V gene are SNHLY and FYNNEI. For the CDR3, the DNA is TGTGCCAGCAGTCCCCTGACTAGACGCAGCTACGAGCAGTACTTC. This translates into CASSPLTRRSYEQYF.